The 17 T cell receptor beta chains listed next were all sequenced from one sample in a study of control samples from healthy donors and cancer patients. The repertoire was sequenced with immunoSEQ multiplex PCR; TCRdb's copy has only in-frame clones and lacks some. This sample has some 160,000 clones, with about 94% found just once. Sequenced input: blood. These receptors were taken from a woman in her thirties or forties in good health.

This clone showed up just a few times. J is TRBJ1-2 and V is TRBV6-2 or TRBV6-3; unclear D gene. Trimming stripped 6 bases from V and 7 bases from J, with 12 bases between. The CDR3 sequence is 12 residues long. Germline lookup yields CDR1 MNHEY and CDR2 SVGEGT. CDR3 loop: CASSLRETGYTF. CDR3 DNA sequence: TGTGCCAGCAGCCTACGGGAGACTGGCTACACCTTC.

Of note for this clone: Other DNA sequences of this sample code for an identical CDR3. The V and J genes are TRBV19 and TRBJ2-1; 7 bases agree with TRBD2. The CDR3 has 14 residues. V lost 9 bases to trimming and J lost 0 bases; unmatched junction nucleotides: 5. From germline, CDR1 is LNHDA and CDR2 SQIVND (reference sequence). This chain's CDR3 is CARARGDSYNEQFF. DNA of the CDR3: TGTGCCAGGGCACGGGGGGACTCCTACAATGAGCAGTTCTTC.

V usage is TRBV29-1 and J usage is TRBJ2-3; D remains ambiguous. CDR1 is SQVTM, CDR2 ANQGSEA, per germline. V lost 6 bases to trimming and J lost 0 bases, with 7 bases between them. CDR3 size: 12 residues. The CDR3 nucleotides read TGCAGCGTAACATTCAGCACAGATACGCAGTATTTT. Translating gives CSVTFSTDTQYF.

The chain uses TRBV6-2 or TRBV6-3 and TRBJ2-7, with TRBD1 matching 8 bases. Germline V lookup: CDR1 MNHEY, CDR2 SVGEGT. V trimming: 5 bases; J trimming: 3 bases; junction bases outside the gene matches: 6. This CDR3 is 14 amino acids long. This CDR3 reads CASSLGQGIYEQYF. Here the CDR3 DNA reads TGTGCCAGCAGTCTTGGACAGGGAATCTACGAGCAGTACTTC.

The rearrangement joins TRBV9 to TRBJ1-3, with D unresolved. Deletions cut 4 bases from V and 4 bases from J, with 9 bases between. CDR1 is SGDLS, CDR2 YYNGEE, per germline. The CDR3 consists of 13 residues. CDR3 region: CASSPSGGNTIYF. CDR3 nucleotide sequence: TGTGCCAGCAGCCCGTCGGGGGGAAACACCATATATTTT.

V is TRBV7-3 and J is TRBJ2-1; TRBD1 is a possible D gene (5 bases). The CDR3 totals 15 residues. Trimming left V 1 base short and J 7 bases short, with 14 bases between. CDR1 is SGHTA and CDR2 is FQGTGA in the germline V gene. CDR3 loop: CASSLMGQAGNEQFF. The CDR3 DNA reads as TGTGCCAGCAGCTTAATGGGGCAGGCAGGGAATGAGCAGTTCTTC.

The genes are TRBV3-1 (or the pseudogene TRBV3-2) and TRBJ2-2, with TRBD2 identical over 9 bases. The CDR3 runs 15 residues. Germline V gene data show CDR1 as LGHDT and CDR2 as YNNKEL (reference sequence). The trim removed 5 bases at V and 5 bases at J, leaving 6 bases unmatched. CDR3 residues: CASSGGGARTGELFF. The CDR3 region has the DNA TGTGCCAGCAGCGGCGGGGGGGCTAGAACCGGGGAGCTGTTTTTT.

The chain carries TRBV16 and TRBJ1-3; tentative D call: TRBD1 (6 bases). The germline V and J ends were trimmed by 2 bases and 3 bases, with 8 bases remaining between them. This CDR3 has 14 residues. Germline V gene data show CDR1 as KGHSY and CDR2 as FQNENV. The chain's CDR3 is CASSQGQHGNTIYF. For the CDR3, the DNA is TGTGCCAGCAGCCAAGGACAGCATGGAAACACCATATATTTT.

This chain joins TRBV12-5 and TRBJ2-7, with 10 bases aligning to TRBD1. Germline-derived CDR1 and CDR2 are LGHNT and FRNRAP. The CDR3 contains 15 residues. V lost 3 bases and J lost 0; bases outside the gene matches: 2. CDR3 nucleotide sequence: TGTGCTAGTGGTTTTGGGACAGGGGCCTCCTACGAGCAGTACTTC. Translated, it gives CASGFGTGASYEQYF.

The chain links TRBV5-6 to TRBJ1-4, with D possibly being TRBD1 (6 bases). CDR3 size: 13 residues. V was trimmed by 5 bases and J by 5 bases, leaving 10 bases between them. Germline V gene sequence: CDR1 SGHDT, CDR2 YYEEEE. In DNA form, the CDR3 reads TGTGCCAGCAGGACAGGAGGAAATGAAAAACTGTTTTTT. It yields the protein CASRTGGNEKLFF.

V gene TRBV12-3 or TRBV12-4 combines with J gene TRBJ2-5; D ambiguous. CDR3 size: 11 residues. V was trimmed by 3 bases and J by 5 bases, leaving 4 bases between them. CDR3 DNA sequence: TGTGCCAGCAGTTTGAGGGAGACCCAGTACTTC. This translates into CASSLRETQYF.

The rearrangement uses TRBV18 and TRBJ1-1; 7 nucleotides agree with TRBD1. The CDR3 is 15 residues long. The germline gives CDR1 KGHSH, CDR2 LQKENI. J lost 0 bases, V lost 6 bases, and 7 bases had no gene match. In DNA form, the CDR3 reads TGTGCCAGCTCGAGACAGGGAATGTTGAACACTGAAGCTTTCTTT. This encodes CASSRQGMLNTEAFF.

The chain carries TRBV7-9 and TRBJ1-1, with D unresolved. The CDR3 loop spans 15 amino acids. Germline V gene sequence: CDR1 SEHNR, CDR2 FQNEAQ (reference sequence). Trimming took 5 bases from V and 6 from J, leaving 19 bases between them. This CDR3 is CASSRLSGFQAEAFF. The CDR3 bases are TGTGCCAGCAGCCGATTGTCAGGTTTTCAAGCTGAAGCTTTCTTT.

The chain has TRBV7-8 and TRBJ1-3; D unresolved. This CDR3 has 18 residues. V was pared by 1 base and J by 2 bases, with 18 bases between. Germline V gene lookup returns CDR1 SGHVS and CDR2 FQNEAQ. The chain's CDR3 is CASSLGKRVLGAGNTIYF. CDR3 coding DNA: TGTGCCAGCAGCTTAGGGAAGCGGGTTTTAGGCGCTGGAAACACCATATATTTT. Combining the CDR3 with reference TRBV7-8 and TRBJ1-3 gives the whole variable domain GAGVSQSPRYKVAKRGQDVALRCDPISGHVSLFWYQQALGQGPEFLTYFQNEAQLDKSGLPSDRFFAERPEGSVSTLKIQRTQQEDSAVYLCASSLGKRVLGAGNTIYFGEGSWLTVV.

The CDR3 DNA follows: TGTGCCAGCAGTGAAGCTGGGACAATCTATGGCTACACCTTC. This sequence encodes CASSEAGTIYGYTF. This chain connects TRBV6-1 to TRBJ1-2; D is possibly TRBD1 (6 bases). V dropped 0 bases and J dropped 4 bases, with 9 bases sitting between them. CDR3 length: 14 amino acids. Germline lookup yields CDR1 MNHNS and CDR2 SASEGT.

The CDR3 loop reads CASSSDETQYF. CDR3 nucleotide sequence: TGTGCCAGCAGTTCAGACGAGACCCAGTACTTC. The chain recombines TRBV6-5 with TRBJ2-5; D unresolved. CDR3 size: 11 residues. Germline CDR1 is MNHEY and CDR2 is SVGAGI. V was clipped by 4 bases and J by 5 bases, with 5 bases between them.

The V call is TRBV6-1, the J call TRBJ1-5, with 8 bases fitting TRBD1. There are 16 residues in the CDR3. The V gene's germline CDR1 is MNHNS and CDR2 SASEGT. V was clipped by 4 bases and J by 4 bases; unmatched bases: 9. Written as DNA, the CDR3 is TGTGCCAGCAGTGCCTTCACCGGGACAGGAAATCAGCCCCAGCATTTT. Protein product: CASSAFTGTGNQPQHF.